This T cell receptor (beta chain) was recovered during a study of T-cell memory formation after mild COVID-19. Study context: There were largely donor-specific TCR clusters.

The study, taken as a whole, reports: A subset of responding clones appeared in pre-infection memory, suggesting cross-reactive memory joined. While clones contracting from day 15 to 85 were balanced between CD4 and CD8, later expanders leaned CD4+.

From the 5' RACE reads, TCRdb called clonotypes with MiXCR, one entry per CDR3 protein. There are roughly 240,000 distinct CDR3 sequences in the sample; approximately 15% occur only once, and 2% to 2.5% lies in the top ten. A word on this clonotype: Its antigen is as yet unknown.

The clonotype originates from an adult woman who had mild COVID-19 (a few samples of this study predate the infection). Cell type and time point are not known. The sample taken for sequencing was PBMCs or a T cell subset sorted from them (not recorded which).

CDR3 DNA: TGTGCCATCAGTGAGTATAATGAGCAGTTCTTC. Translating it yields CAISEYNEQFF. The chain employs TRBV10-3 and TRBJ2-1, with D unresolved. The germline gives CDR1 ENHRY, CDR2 SYGVKD. The CDR3 runs to 11 residues. With 1 base removed from V and 7 bases from J, the gap between germline ends came to 2 bases.